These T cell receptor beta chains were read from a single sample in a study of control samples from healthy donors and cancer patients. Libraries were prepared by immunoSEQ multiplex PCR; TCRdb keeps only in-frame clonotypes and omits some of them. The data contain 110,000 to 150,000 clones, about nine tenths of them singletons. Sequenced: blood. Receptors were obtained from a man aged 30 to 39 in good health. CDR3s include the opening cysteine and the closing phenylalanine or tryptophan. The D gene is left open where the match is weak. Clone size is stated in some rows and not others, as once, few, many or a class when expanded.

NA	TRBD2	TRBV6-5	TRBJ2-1	CASTNGGVNEQFF	TGTGCCAGCACCAATGGGGGGGTCAATGAGCAGTTCTTC
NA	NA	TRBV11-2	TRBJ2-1	CASSSSFQGKNEQFF	TGTGCCAGCAGCTCTTCGTTTCAGGGTAAGAATGAGCAGTTCTTC
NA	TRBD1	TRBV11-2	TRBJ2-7	CASSWDRQTYEQYF	TGTGCCAGCAGCTGGGACAGGCAAACCTACGAGCAGTACTTC
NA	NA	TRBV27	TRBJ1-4	CASSETGTAAKLFF	TGTGCCAGCAGTGAAACCGGGACTGCTGCAAAACTGTTTTTT
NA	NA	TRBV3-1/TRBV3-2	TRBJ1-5	CASSQVGENQPQHF	TGTGCCAGCAGCCAAGTCGGGGAAAATCAGCCCCAGCATTTT
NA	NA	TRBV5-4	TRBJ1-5	CASSFMGQPQHF	TGTGCCAGCAGCTTTATGGGTCAGCCCCAGCATTTT
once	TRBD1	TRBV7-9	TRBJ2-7	CASSPRDRRIDEQYF	TGTGCCAGCAGCCCCCGGGACAGGCGGATCGACGAGCAGTACTTC
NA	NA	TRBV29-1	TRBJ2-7	CSVVPSTGSYEQYF	TGCAGCGTGGTCCCCTCGACAGGCTCTTACGAGCAGTACTTC
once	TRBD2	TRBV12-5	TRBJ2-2	CASGPSDASGRAHGELFF	TGTGCTAGTGGTCCCTCGGATGCTAGCGGGAGGGCCCACGGGGAGCTGTTTTTT
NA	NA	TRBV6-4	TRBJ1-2	CASSDFPGIGGYTF	TGTGCCAGCAGTGACTTTCCCGGAATCGGCGGCTACACCTTC
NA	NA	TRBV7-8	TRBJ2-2	CASSLVERANTGELFF	TGTGCCAGCAGCTTAGTTGAGAGGGCGAACACCGGGGAGCTGTTTTTT
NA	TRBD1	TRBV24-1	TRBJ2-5	CATSDHGTGGETQYF	TGTGCCACCAGTGATCACGGGACAGGGGGGGAGACCCAGTACTTC
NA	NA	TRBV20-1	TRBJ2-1	CSASLGILSYNEQFF	TGCAGTGCTAGTTTGGGGATCCTCTCCTACAATGAGCAGTTCTTC
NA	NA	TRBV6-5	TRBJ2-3	CASSSPISSDTQYF	TGTGCCAGCTCCTCACCCATATCTTCAGATACGCAGTATTTT
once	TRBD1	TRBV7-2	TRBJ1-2	CASSLDRGYGYTF	TGTGCCAGCAGCTTAGACAGGGGGTATGGCTACACCTTC
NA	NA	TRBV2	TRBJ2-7	CASSGTWDRSYEQYF	TGTGCCAGCAGTGGTACCTGGGACCGTAGCTACGAGCAGTACTTC
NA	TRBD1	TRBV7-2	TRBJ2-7	CASSYDRGKAYEQYF	TGTGCCAGCAGCTACGACAGGGGGAAAGCCTACGAGCAGTACTTC
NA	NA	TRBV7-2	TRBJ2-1	CASTPLGGEDNEQFF	TGTGCCAGCACCCCCTTGGGGGGCGAGGACAATGAGCAGTTCTTC
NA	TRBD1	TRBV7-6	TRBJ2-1	CASSLAGGSGDEQFF	TGTGCCAGCAGCTTGGCAGGGGGTAGTGGCGATGAGCAGTTCTTC
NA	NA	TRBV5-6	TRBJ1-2	CASSLFGMEAYTF	TGTGCCAGCAGCTTGTTTGGCATGGAAGCCTACACCTTC
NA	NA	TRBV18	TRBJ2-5	CASSSNKETQYF	TGTGCCAGCTCATCCAATAAAGAGACCCAGTACTTC
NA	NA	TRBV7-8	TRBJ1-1	CASSFPGGEAFF	TGTGCCAGCAGCTTTCCTGGGGGAGAAGCTTTCTTT
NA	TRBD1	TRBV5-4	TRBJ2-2	CASSIGQGPGELFF	TGTGCCAGCAGCATAGGACAGGGGCCCGGGGAGCTGTTTTTT
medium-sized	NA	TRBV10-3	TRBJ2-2	CAISDRDTGELFF	TGTGCCATCAGTGACAGGGACACCGGGGAGCTGTTTTTT
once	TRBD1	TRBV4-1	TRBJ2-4	CASSQGASRGRAKNIQYF	TGCGCCAGCAGCCAAGGCGCCTCAAGGGGGCGAGCCAAAAACATTCAGTACTTC
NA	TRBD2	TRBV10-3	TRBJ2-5	CAISQRGAQETQYF	TGTGCCATCAGTCAGCGGGGGGCGCAAGAGACCCAGTACTTC
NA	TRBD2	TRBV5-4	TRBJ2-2	CASSSTTSAANTGELFF	TGTGCCAGCAGCTCCACCACTAGCGCCGCGAACACCGGGGAGCTGTTTTTT
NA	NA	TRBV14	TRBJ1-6	CASSAGLGTIPLHF	TGTGCCAGCAGCGCCGGACTGGGCACAATCCCCCTCCACTTT
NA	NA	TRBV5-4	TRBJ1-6	CASSLAGSYNSPLHF	TGTGCCAGCAGCTTGGCGGGCTCCTATAATTCACCCCTCCACTTT
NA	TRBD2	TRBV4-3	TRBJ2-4	CASSQDTSGLDIQYF	TGCGCCAGCAGCCAAGATACTAGCGGGTTAGACATTCAGTACTTC
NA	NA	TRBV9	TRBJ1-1	CASSIGPTNTEAFF	TGTGCCAGCAGCATAGGACCGACGAACACTGAAGCTTTCTTT
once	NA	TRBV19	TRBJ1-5	CASSIAPRRGENQPQHF	TGTGCCAGTAGTATAGCTCCCCGGAGGGGGGAGAACCAGCCCCAGCATTTT
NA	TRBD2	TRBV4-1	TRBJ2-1	CASSPLERGSYNEQFF	TGCGCCAGCAGCCCTTTAGAGCGGGGCTCCTACAATGAGCAGTTCTTC
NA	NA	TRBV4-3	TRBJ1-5	CASSPTYNQPQHF	TGCGCCAGCAGCCCTACTTACAATCAGCCCCAGCATTTT
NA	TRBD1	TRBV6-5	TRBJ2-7	CASRVTGDYEQYF	TGTGCCAGCAGGGTAACAGGGGACTACGAGCAGTACTTC
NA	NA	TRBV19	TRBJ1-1	CASSKTGKGPEAFF	TGTGCCAGTAGTAAAACGGGTAAAGGTCCTGAAGCTTTCTTT
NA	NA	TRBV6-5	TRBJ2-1	CATRQGRMPVNEQFF	TGTGCCACGAGACAAGGGCGGATGCCGGTTAATGAGCAGTTCTTC
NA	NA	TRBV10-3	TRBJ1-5	CAISRDPYNQPQHF	TGTGCCATCAGTCGGGACCCCTATAATCAGCCCCAGCATTTT
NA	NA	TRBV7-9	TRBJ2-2	CASSLGPLQFTGELFF	TGTGCCAGCAGCTTAGGCCCCCTACAGTTCACCGGGGAGCTGTTTTTT
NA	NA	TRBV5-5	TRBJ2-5	CASNPWAGGAETQYF	TGTGCCAGCAACCCGTGGGCAGGGGGGGCAGAGACCCAGTACTTC
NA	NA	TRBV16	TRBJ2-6	CASSQSPAGANVLTF	TGTGCCAGCAGCCAATCACCGGCGGGGGCCAACGTCCTGACTTTC
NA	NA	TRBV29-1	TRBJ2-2	CSVSTSRGKNTGELFF	TGCAGCGTTTCCACCAGTCGGGGGAAGAACACCGGGGAGCTGTTTTTT
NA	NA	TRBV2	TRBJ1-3	CASSESGNTIYF	TGTGCCAGCAGTGAATCTGGAAACACCATATATTTT
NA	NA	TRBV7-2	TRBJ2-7	CASRSDGTYEQYF	TGTGCCAGCAGATCAGACGGGACCTACGAGCAGTACTTC
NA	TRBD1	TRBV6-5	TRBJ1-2	CASSRDRVMVGYTF	TGTGCCAGCAGCCGGGACAGGGTGATGGTTGGCTACACCTTC
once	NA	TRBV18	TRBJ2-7	CASSPPLNLILQNYEQYF	TGTGCCAGCTCACCACCTCTCAACCTAATACTTCAGAATTACGAGCAGTACTTC
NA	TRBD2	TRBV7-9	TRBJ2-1	CASSLAITREEGEQFF	TGTGCCAGCAGCTTAGCTATTACGCGGGAGGAGGGTGAGCAGTTCTTC
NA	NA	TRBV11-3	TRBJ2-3	CASSPVRASDTQYF	TGTGCCAGCAGCCCCGTTCGGGCGTCAGATACGCAGTATTTT
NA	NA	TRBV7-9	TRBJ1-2	CASSLAAGFNYGYTF	TGTGCCAGCAGCTTAGCCGCAGGGTTTAACTATGGCTACACCTTC
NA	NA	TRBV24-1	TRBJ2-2	CATSDLARDTGELFF	TGTGCCACCAGTGATTTAGCCAGGGACACCGGGGAGCTGTTTTTT
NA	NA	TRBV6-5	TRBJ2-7	CASEGPLGEQYF	TGTGCCAGCGAAGGACCGCTGGGGGAGCAGTACTTC
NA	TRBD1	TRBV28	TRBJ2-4	CASCPGQGNIQYF	TGTGCCAGCTGCCCAGGACAGGGAAACATTCAGTACTTC
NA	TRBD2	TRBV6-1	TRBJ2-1	CASTLMPSGSDEQFF	TGTGCCAGCACCCTAATGCCTAGCGGGAGCGATGAGCAGTTCTTC
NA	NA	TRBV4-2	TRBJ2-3	CASSLRMADTQYF	TGTGCCAGCAGCCTCCGCATGGCAGATACGCAGTATTTT